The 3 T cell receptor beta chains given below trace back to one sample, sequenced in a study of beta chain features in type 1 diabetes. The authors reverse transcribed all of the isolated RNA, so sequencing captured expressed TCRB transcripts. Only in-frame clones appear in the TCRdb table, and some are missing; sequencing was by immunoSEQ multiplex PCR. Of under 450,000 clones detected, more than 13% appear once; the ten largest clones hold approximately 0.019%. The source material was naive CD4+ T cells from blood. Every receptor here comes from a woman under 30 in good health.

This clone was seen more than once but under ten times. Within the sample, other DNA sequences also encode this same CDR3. CDR3 sequence reads: CASSSWTGNYGYTF. The CDR3 DNA follows: TGTGCCAGCAGCTCGTGGACAGGGAACTATGGCTACACCTTC. The genes are TRBV7-2 and TRBJ1-2, with 8 nucleotides matching TRBD1. With 4 bases clipped from V and 2 bases from J, the junction kept 3 bases outside the gene matches. The CDR3 has 14 residues. Germline V lookup: CDR1 SGHTA, CDR2 FQGNSA. The entire variable domain, with the rest obtained from reference TRBV7-2 and TRBJ1-2, is as follows: GAGVSQSPSNKVTEKGKDVELRCDPISGHTALYWYRQSLGQGLEFLIYFQGNSAPDKSGLPSDRFSAERTGGSVSTLTIQRTQQEDSAVYLCASSSWTGNYGYTFGSGTRLTVV.

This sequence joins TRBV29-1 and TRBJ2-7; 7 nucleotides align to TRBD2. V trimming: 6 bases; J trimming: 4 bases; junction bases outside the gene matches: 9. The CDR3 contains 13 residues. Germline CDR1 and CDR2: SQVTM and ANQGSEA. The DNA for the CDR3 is TGCAGCGTCGGCCGCGGGGGTGTTTACGAGCAGTACTTC. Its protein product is CSVGRGGVYEQYF.

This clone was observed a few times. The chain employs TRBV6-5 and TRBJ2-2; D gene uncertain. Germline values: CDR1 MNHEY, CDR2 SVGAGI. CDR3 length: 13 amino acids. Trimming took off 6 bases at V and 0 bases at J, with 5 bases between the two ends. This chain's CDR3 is CASRATNTGELFF. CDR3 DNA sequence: TGTGCCAGCAGGGCAACGAACACCGGGGAGCTGTTTTTT.